This TCR beta chain was documented in a study of T cells after yellow fever vaccination. A process of 5'RACE template switching, which added a universal primer site and UMIs, was used to make TCR cDNA. TCRdb analysed the 5' RACE reads with MiXCR anew, one entry per CDR3 protein. The repertoire holds approximately 610,000 distinct CDR3 sequences, around a sixth seen once, with roughly 17% in the top ten. This CDR3 contains 13 residues. Germline V CDR1 and CDR2: DFQATT, SNEGSKA (reference sequence). V trimming: 7 bases; J trimming: 4 bases; junction bases outside the gene matches: 7. This clonotype was recorded at least ten times. Its matching antigen is unknown. Points from the study as a whole: CD4 and CD8 compartments shared a small share of clonotypes, likely from convergent recombination.

The clonotype was recovered from a man aged 18-30 years who received the YFV17D yellow fever vaccine. The chain combines TRBV20-1 with TRBJ1-5, with 7 bases identical to TRBD1. The sample in question was PBMCs, obtained 5 days after the first yellow fever vaccination. DNA for the CDR3: TGCAGTGGTTTTGGGGACAGTAATCAGCCCCAGCATTTT. Encoded protein: CSGFGDSNQPQHF.